A single sample is the source of the 3 T cell receptor beta chains below, sequenced in a study of T cell repertoires in cytomegalovirus infection. No antigen has been identified for these receptors. Via MiXCR, TCRdb re-called the reads, giving one row per CDR3 protein. This sample yields about 570,000 distinct CDR3 sequences, of which 35% to 50% are seen a single time; around 50% belongs to the top ten. The starting material was cultured PBMCs, obtained from culture after CMV antigen stimulation. The receptors were gathered from a human donor in good health (CMV status not recorded). Some clones in this sample may be carry-over from other donors' samples.

The V and J genes are TRBV29-1 and TRBJ2-3; D perhaps matches TRBD1 (5 bases). The V end was cut by 3 bases, the J end by 4 bases, with 17 bases between. CDR1 is SQVTM and CDR2 is ANQGSEA in the germline V gene. CDR3 length: 15 amino acids. The CDR3 region has the DNA TGCAGCGTTGAGAAGAGTTCCAGGGCTTCAGATACGCAGTATTTT. Translation gives CSVEKSSRASDTQYF.

This clonotype was detected only a few times. The J gene is TRBJ1-1, the V gene TRBV7-9, with 8 bases that match TRBD1. Germline CDR1 reads SEHNR; CDR2 reads FQNEAQ (reference sequence). After removal of 5 bases from V and 5 bases from J, the junction contained 10 bases not matched to a gene. This CDR3 has 15 amino acids. DNA for the CDR3: TGTGCCAGCAGCCTGAGAGACAGGGGAGTAACTGAAGCTTTCTTT. This encodes CASSLRDRGVTEAFF.

The chain carries TRBV7-6 and TRBJ2-1; a possible D gene is TRBD2 (7 bases). From germline, CDR1 is SGHVS and CDR2 FNYEAQ. Deletions cut 3 bases from V and 8 bases from J, with 20 bases between. CDR3 length: 16 amino acids. Here the CDR3 reads CASSFGEGGIFDEQFF. CDR3 coding DNA: TGTGCCAGCAGCTTCGGTGAGGGGGGGATTTTTGATGAGCAGTTCTTC.